The next 19 T cell receptor beta chains were all read from a single sample in a study of T cells in tuberculosis. After thawing and overnight rest, PBMC were stained with GMM-loaded CD1B tetramer, viability dye and anti-CD3 for sorting. C32 glucose monomycolate from Rhodococcus equi was loaded onto the CD1B tetramers. The protocol was immunoSEQ multiplex PCR, while the TCRdb copy is restricted to in-frame clones and leaves out a portion. The sample lists approximately 88,000 clones; roughly 93% were seen once. Input material: CD1b-GMM tetramer-negative cells sorted from PBMCs. These receptors were obtained from an adult woman with latent tuberculosis.

This sequence joins TRBV11-2 and TRBJ2-2; TRBD2 is a possible D gene (6 bases). The CDR3 contains 17 residues. Trimming removed 6 bases at V and 3 bases at J, with 20 bases between. In germline, CDR1 is SGHAT, CDR2 FQNNGV. CDR3 sequence reads: CASSPRVGGTDTGELFF. The CDR3 DNA is TGTGCCAGCAGTCCCCGGGTTGGGGGGACGGACACCGGGGAGCTGTTTTTT. Together with reference TRBV11-2 and TRBJ2-2, the CDR3 gives the full variable domain: EAGVAQSPRYKIIEKRQSVAFWCNPISGHATLYWYQQILGQGPKLLIQFQNNGVVDDSQLPKDRFSAERLKGVDSTLKIQPAKLEDSAVYLCASSPRVGGTDTGELFFGEGSRLTVL.

The chain is built from TRBV6-5 and TRBJ1-3, with a possible D match to TRBD1 (5 bases). CDR1 and CDR2 (germline): MNHEY, SVGAGI. This CDR3 is 14 amino acids long. V shed 5 bases and J shed 0 bases, with 8 bases lying between them. This chain's CDR3 is CASSRGLSGNTIYF. The CDR3 DNA reads as TGTGCCAGCAGTAGGGGCCTCTCTGGAAACACCATATATTTT.

The rearrangement uses TRBV25-1 and TRBJ1-2; 7 bases are a match to TRBD1. This CDR3 is 14 amino acids long. Germline-derived CDR1 and CDR2 are MGHDK and SYGVNS. J was trimmed by 4 bases and V by 5 bases; bases with no gene match: 7. The CDR3 is CASSNTGQLYGYTF. For the CDR3, the DNA is TGTGCCAGCAGTAATACGGGACAGCTCTATGGCTACACCTTC.

This clone is a singleton in its sample. The chain has TRBV7-2 and TRBJ2-3, with 9 bases that match TRBD2. The length of the CDR3 is 18 residues. Germline V lookup: CDR1 SGHTA, CDR2 FQGNSA. J gave up 3 bases and V 5 bases, and 15 bases lay outside the gene matches. CDR3 sequence reads: CASSLRDVWAGGTDTQYF. In DNA form, the CDR3 reads TGTGCCAGCAGCCTACGGGATGTTTGGGCGGGGGGGACAGATACGCAGTATTTT.

The CDR3 region is CASSDPQRGLNEQFF. The CDR3 bases are TGTGCCAGCAGTGACCCCCAGCGGGGGCTCAATGAGCAGTTCTTC. The chain combines TRBV6-4 with TRBJ2-1; 8 bases are a match to TRBD2. The CDR3 has 15 residues. CDR1 and CDR2 (germline): MRHNA, SNTAGT. The ends lost 2 bases at V and 6 bases at J; junction bases unmatched: 6.

The rearrangement uses TRBV6-5 and TRBJ1-3; D gene ambiguous. There are 14 residues in the CDR3. CDR1 MNHEY and CDR2 SVGAGI come from the germline V gene. Trimming left V 2 bases short and J 1 base short, with 6 bases between. CDR3 sequence (DNA): TGTGCCAGCAGTTACGGAGGGTCTGGAAACACCATATATTTT. It codes for CASSYGGSGNTIYF.

The chain recombines TRBV15 with TRBJ1-4; D is undetermined. The CDR3 spans 14 residues. Germline CDR1 reads LNHNV; CDR2 reads YYDKDF (reference sequence). Trimming removed 0 bases from V and 2 bases from J, with 4 bases in between. The CDR3 here is CATSRDGTNEKLFF. DNA for the CDR3: TGTGCCACCAGCAGAGACGGTACTAATGAAAAACTGTTTTTT. The full variable domain, with the rest looked up from reference TRBV15 and TRBJ1-4, is DAMVIQNPRYQVTQFGKPVTLSCSQTLNHNVMYWYQQKSSQAPKLLFHYYDKDFNNEADTPDNFQSRRPNTSFCFLDIRSPGLGDTAMYLCATSRDGTNEKLFFGSGTQLSVL.

The chain is built from TRBV7-9 and TRBJ1-1; D is perhaps TRBD1 (6 bases). The CDR3 spans 15 residues. CDR1 is SEHNR, CDR2 FQNEAQ, per germline (reference sequence). V was shortened by 4 bases and J by 0 bases, with 12 bases between the two germline ends. Here the CDR3 reads CASSSRQDMNTEAFF. The DNA of the CDR3 is TGTGCCAGCAGCTCTAGACAGGATATGAACACTGAAGCTTTCTTT. The whole variable domain, filled in from reference TRBV7-9 and TRBJ1-1, reads DTGVSQNPRHKITKRGQNVTFRCDPISEHNRLYWYRQTLGQGPEFLTYFQNEAQLEKSRLLSDRFSAERPKGSFSTLEIQRTEQGDSAMYLCASSSRQDMNTEAFFGQGTRLTVV.

The chain carries TRBV28 and TRBJ1-1; D gene uncertain. The length of the CDR3 is 16 residues. Germline V gives CDR1 MDHEN, CDR2 SYDVKM. V lost 6 bases and J 1 base, leaving 18 bases between the germline ends. The DNA of the CDR3 is TGTGCCAGCAGCCCCTTCGGACGGGGAAAGAACACTGAAGCTTTCTTT. It translates to CASSPFGRGKNTEAFF.

This chain uses TRBV7-9 with TRBJ2-5, with 11 positions matching TRBD2. The V segment lost 1 base and the J segment 3 bases; nucleotides outside the gene matches: 10. The CDR3 covers 18 residues. From germline, CDR1 is SEHNR and CDR2 FQNEAQ (reference sequence). CDR3 nucleotides: TGTGCCAGCAGCTTAGTTCTAGCGGGGGGCCACCCCAAAGAGACCCAGTACTTC. Protein sequence: CASSLVLAGGHPKETQYF.

About this clone: Compared with germline, one end of the junction differs, possibly owing to a read error. This chain links TRBV7-7 with TRBJ2-1; 10 bases agree with TRBD2. Germline V gives CDR1 SSHAT, CDR2 FNYEAQ (reference sequence). The CDR3 sequence is 16 residues long. CDR3 sequence reads: CASSEAGGPSYNEQFF. CDR3 nucleotides: TGTGCTAGCAGCGAAGCGGGGGGGCCTTCCTACAATGAGCAGTTCTTC.

The chain is built from TRBV7-2 and TRBJ2-1, with 11 positions matching TRBD2. Germline trimming cut 5 bases from V and 6 bases from J; bases unmatched to any gene: 6. The CDR3 consists of 15 residues. Germline V gene sequence: CDR1 SGHTA, CDR2 FQGNSA. The CDR3 DNA follows: TGTGCCAGCAGCATTAGCGGGGGGGCACTCAATGAGCAGTTCTTC. Amino acid sequence: CASSISGGALNEQFF.

The chain employs TRBV5-4 and TRBJ1-2; 7 bases are shared with TRBD1. The J segment lost 10 bases and the V segment lost 3 bases, leaving 6 bases of the junction unmatched. From germline, CDR1 is SGHNT and CDR2 YYREEE (reference sequence). The CDR3 consists of 12 residues. CDR3 region: CASSSRQGYYTF. The CDR3 DNA follows: TGTGCCAGCAGCTCCAGACAGGGCTACTACACCTTC.

The V call is TRBV6-1, the J call TRBJ2-1, with D unresolved. Germline V gene sequence: CDR1 MNHNS, CDR2 SASEGT. V lost 3 bases and J lost 4, with 13 bases in between. This CDR3 is 15 amino acids long. The CDR3 is CASSELTGKYNEQFF. The CDR3, as DNA: TGTGCCAGCAGTGAGTTGACTGGAAAGTACAATGAGCAGTTCTTC.

The rearrangement uses TRBV18 and TRBJ2-1; 15 bases line up with TRBD2. Germline V gene lookup returns CDR1 KGHSH and CDR2 LQKENI. The CDR3 extends over 17 amino acids. The V and J ends lost 6 bases and 6 bases, in that order; junction bases with no gene match: 9. The CDR3 DNA sequence: TGTGCCAGCTCGCCGGGACTAGCGGGGGGCCCCGGCAATGAGCAGTTCTTC. This gives the protein CASSPGLAGGPGNEQFF.

This clone has a single count. The V gene is TRBV5-1, the J gene TRBJ2-2; weak D call: TRBD2 (6 bases). This CDR3 is built from 17 residues. V shed 4 bases and J shed 2 bases, with 18 bases lying between them. Germline V gives CDR1 SGHRS, CDR2 YFSETQ. Here the CDR3 DNA reads TGCGCCAGCAGCCCACGCGGTGGGGACTCAAACACCGGGGAGCTGTTTTTT. This sequence encodes CASSPRGGDSNTGELFF.

J is TRBJ1-2 and V is TRBV5-8, with D possibly TRBD1 on 5 matching bases. This CDR3 spans 14 amino acids. In germline, CDR1 is SGHTS, CDR2 YDEGEE. The ends were cut back, 1 base at V and 1 base at J, with 8 bases in the middle. This CDR3 is CASSLSGGNYGYTF. For the CDR3, the DNA is TGTGCCAGCAGCTTGTCCGGGGGTAACTATGGCTACACCTTC.

This sequence joins TRBV30 and TRBJ1-1; TRBD1 might be the D (5 bases). The CDR3 sequence is 13 residues long. Germline-derived CDR1 and CDR2 are GTSNPN and SVGIG (reference sequence). V lost 0 bases and J 1 base, leaving 6 bases between the germline ends. The CDR3 is CAWSVRGNTEAFF. In nucleotides, the CDR3 is TGTGCCTGGAGTGTAAGGGGGAACACTGAAGCTTTCTTT.

This chain links TRBV5-6 with TRBJ1-3; 7 bases map to TRBD1. The CDR3 contains 15 residues. The junction had 6 bases not matched to a gene; V was cut back by 4 bases and J by 2 bases. Germline assignment: CDR1 SGHDT and CDR2 YYEEEE. CDR3 region: CASSILRGTGNTIYF. The CDR3 DNA reads TGTGCCAGCAGCATTCTCAGGGGGACTGGAAACACCATATATTTT.